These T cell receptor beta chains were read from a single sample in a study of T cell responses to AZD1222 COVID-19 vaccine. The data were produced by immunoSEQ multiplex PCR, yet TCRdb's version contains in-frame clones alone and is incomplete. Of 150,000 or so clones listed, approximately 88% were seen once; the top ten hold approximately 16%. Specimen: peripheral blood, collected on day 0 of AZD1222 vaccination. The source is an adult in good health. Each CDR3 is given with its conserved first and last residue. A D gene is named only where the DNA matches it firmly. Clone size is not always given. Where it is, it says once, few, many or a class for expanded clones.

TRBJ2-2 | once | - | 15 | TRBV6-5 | CASRPRLAASGELFF | TGTGCCAGCAGACCCCGGCTAGCCGCCTCCGGGGAGCTGTTTTTT
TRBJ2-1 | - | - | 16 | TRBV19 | CASRMTGSASYNEQFF | TGTGCCAGTAGGATGACAGGCTCTGCCTCCTACAATGAGCAGTTCTTC
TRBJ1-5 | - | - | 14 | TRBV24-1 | CATSDWPSNQPQHF | TGTGCCACCAGTGATTGGCCAAGCAATCAGCCCCAGCATTTT
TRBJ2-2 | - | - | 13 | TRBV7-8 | CASSLVRSGELFF | TGTGCCAGCAGCTTAGTTCGGTCCGGGGAGCTGTTTTTT
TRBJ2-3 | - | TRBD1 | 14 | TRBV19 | CASSGTGPTDTQYF | TGTGCCAGTTCCGGGACAGGGCCTACAGATACGCAGTATTTT
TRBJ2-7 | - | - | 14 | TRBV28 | CASSSGDHFYEQYF | TGTGCCAGCAGTAGCGGCGACCACTTCTACGAGCAGTACTTC
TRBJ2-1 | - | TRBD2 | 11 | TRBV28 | CASSSGEGRFF | TGTGCCAGCAGTTCCGGGGAGGGGCGGTTCTTC
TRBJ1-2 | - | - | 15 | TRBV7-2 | CASSVSGMDNYGYTF | TGTGCCAGCAGCGTGTCAGGGATGGATAACTATGGCTACACCTTC
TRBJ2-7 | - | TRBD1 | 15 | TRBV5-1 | CASSDLGTGPYEQYF | TGCGCCAGCAGCGACCTAGGGACAGGACCCTACGAGCAGTACTTC
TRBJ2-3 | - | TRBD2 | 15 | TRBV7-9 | CASSFSLAGSDTQYF | TGTGCCAGCAGCTTCTCTCTAGCGGGGTCAGATACGCAGTATTTT
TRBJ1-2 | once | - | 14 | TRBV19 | CASSREAGAYGYTF | TGTGCCAGTAGTAGGGAGGCAGGGGCCTATGGCTACACCTTC
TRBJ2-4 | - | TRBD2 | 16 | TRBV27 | CASSLLTSGGVKSQYF | TGTGCCAGCAGTCTCCTGACTAGCGGGGGGGTAAAATCTCAGTACTTC
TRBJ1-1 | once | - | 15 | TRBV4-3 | CASSQDQDLTTEAFF | TGCGCCAGCAGCCAAGATCAGGACCTGACCACTGAAGCTTTCTTT
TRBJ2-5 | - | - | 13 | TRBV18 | CASSGIMQETQYF | TGTGCCAGCTCAGGCATTATGCAAGAGACCCAGTACTTC
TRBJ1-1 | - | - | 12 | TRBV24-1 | CATRDVNTEAFF | TGTGCCACCAGAGACGTGAACACTGAAGCTTTCTTT
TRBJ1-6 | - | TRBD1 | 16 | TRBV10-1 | CASSDPTGGYNSPLHF | TGCGCCAGCAGTGATCCCACAGGGGGCTATAATTCACCCCTCCACTTT
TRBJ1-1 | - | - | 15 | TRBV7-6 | CASSLGVGWDTEAFF | TGTGCCAGCAGCTTAGGCGTAGGGTGGGACACTGAAGCTTTCTTT
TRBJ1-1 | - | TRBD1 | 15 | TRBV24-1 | CATSDSRTGGTEAFF | TGTGCCACCAGTGACTCCCGGACAGGGGGAACTGAAGCTTTCTTT
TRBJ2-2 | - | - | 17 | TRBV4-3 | CASSQDSQGGDTGELFF | TGCGCCAGCAGCCAAGATTCCCAGGGAGGAGACACCGGGGAGCTGTTTTTT
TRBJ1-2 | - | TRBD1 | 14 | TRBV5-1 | CASSPDRGQDGYTF | TGCGCCAGCAGCCCGGACAGGGGGCAGGATGGCTACACCTTC